The 2 T cell receptor beta chains in this list originate from one sample, sequenced in a study of identifying expanded T cells in peripheral blood. Libraries were prepared by immunoSEQ multiplex PCR; TCRdb keeps only in-frame clonotypes and omits some of them. This sample has approximately 85,000 clones; 85% to 90% occur once, and the top ten carry 15% to 20%. The sample was blood. All receptors come from a person aged 18 to 70 in good health.

The genes are TRBV4-1 and TRBJ2-5, with a tentative D call TRBD2 (7 bases). This CDR3 contains 17 residues. V was shortened by 4 bases and J by 4 bases, with 22 bases between the two germline ends. Germline V gene lookup returns CDR1 MGHRA and CDR2 YSYEKL. The CDR3, as DNA: TGCGCCAGCAGCCCGGGGTTTCCCGGGGGGCCGGGAGAGACCCAGTACTTC. Residues: CASSPGFPGGPGETQYF.

The gene calls are TRBV2 and TRBJ1-6, with 7 bases matching TRBD1. The trim removed 6 bases at V and 7 bases at J, leaving 9 bases unmatched. Per the germline V gene, CDR1 is SNHLY and CDR2 is FYNNEI. This CDR3 region has 15 residues. This CDR3 is CASSLQGSSNSPLHF. CDR3 in DNA: TGTGCCAGCAGCCTACAGGGGTCTTCCAATTCACCCCTCCACTTT.